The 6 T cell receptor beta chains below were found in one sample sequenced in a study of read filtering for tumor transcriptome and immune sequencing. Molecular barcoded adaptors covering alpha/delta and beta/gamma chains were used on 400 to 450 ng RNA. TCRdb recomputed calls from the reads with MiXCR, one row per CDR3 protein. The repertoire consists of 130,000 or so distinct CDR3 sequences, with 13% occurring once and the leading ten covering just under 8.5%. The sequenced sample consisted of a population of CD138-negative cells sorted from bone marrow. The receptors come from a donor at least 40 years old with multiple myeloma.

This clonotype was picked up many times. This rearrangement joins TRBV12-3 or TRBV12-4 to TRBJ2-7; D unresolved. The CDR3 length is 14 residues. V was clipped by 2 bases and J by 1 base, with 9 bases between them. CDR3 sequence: CASSLFGSSYEQYF. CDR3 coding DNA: TGTGCCAGCAGTTTATTCGGGTCTTCCTACGAGCAGTACTTC.

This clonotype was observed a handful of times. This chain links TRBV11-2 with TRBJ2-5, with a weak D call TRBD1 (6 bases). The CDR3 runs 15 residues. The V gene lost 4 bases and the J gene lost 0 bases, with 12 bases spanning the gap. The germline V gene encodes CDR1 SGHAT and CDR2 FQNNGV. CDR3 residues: CASSSQGWYQETQYF. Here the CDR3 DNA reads TGTGCCAGCAGCTCACAGGGTTGGTACCAAGAGACCCAGTACTTC.

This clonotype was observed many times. The CDR3 DNA sequence: TGCGCCAGCCGGATTCGGGATGCCTACGAGCAGTACTTC. Protein: CASRIRDAYEQYF. This chain connects TRBV5-1 to TRBJ2-7, with a possible D match to TRBD2 (5 bases). CDR1 and CDR2 from the germline V gene are SGHRS and YFSETQ. V lost 7 bases, J lost 2 bases, and 13 bases lay in between. The CDR3 extends over 13 amino acids.

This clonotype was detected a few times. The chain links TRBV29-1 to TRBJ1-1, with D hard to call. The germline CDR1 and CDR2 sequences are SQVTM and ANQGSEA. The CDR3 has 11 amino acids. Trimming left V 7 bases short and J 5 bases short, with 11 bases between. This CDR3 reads CSASGLTEAFF. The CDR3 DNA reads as TGCAGCGCATCCGGTCTGACTGAAGCTTTCTTT.

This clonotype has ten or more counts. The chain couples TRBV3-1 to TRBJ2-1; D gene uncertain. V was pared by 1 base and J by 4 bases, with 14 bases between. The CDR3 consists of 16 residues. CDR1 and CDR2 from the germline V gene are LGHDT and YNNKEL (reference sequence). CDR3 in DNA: TGTGCCAGCAGCCAAGGAGGACCTGCTAATTACAATGAGCAGTTCTTC. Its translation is CASSQGGPANYNEQFF.

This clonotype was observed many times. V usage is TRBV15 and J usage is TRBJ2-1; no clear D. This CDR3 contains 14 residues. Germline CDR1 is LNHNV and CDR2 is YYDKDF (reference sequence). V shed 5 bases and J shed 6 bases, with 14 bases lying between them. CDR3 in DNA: TGTGCCACCAGCGTCAGCAGAGGCGCCAATGAGCAGTTCTTC. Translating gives CATSVSRGANEQFF.